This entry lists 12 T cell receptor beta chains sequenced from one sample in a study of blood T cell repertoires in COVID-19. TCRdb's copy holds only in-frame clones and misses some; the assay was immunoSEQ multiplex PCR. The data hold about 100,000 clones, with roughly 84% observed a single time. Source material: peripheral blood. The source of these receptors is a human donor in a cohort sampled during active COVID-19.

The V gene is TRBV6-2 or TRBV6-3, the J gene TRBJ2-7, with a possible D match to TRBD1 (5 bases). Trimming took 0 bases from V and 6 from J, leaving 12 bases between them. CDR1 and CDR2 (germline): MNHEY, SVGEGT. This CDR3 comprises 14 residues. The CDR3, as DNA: TGTGCCAGCAGTTACTCGGACAAGGGTAGCGAGCAGTACTTC. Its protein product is CASSYSDKGSEQYF.

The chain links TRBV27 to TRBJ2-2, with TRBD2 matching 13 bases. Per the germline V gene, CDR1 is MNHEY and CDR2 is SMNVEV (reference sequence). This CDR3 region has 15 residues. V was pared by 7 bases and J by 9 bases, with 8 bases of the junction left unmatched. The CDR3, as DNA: TGTGCCAGCACCCGCGGGACTAGCGGGAACCGGGAGCTGTTTTTT. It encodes CASTRGTSGNRELFF.

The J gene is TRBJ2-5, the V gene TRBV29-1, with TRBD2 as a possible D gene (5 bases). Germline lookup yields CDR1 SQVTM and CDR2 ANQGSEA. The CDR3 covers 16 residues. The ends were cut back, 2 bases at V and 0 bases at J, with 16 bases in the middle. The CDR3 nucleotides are TGCAGCGTTGAAAGGTGGTCTAGCAAAAACCAAGAGACCCAGTACTTC. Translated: CSVERWSSKNQETQYF.

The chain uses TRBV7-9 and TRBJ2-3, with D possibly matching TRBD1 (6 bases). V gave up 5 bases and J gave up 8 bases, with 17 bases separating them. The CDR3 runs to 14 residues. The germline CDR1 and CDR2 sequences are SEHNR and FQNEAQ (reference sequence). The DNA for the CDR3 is TGTGCCAGCAGCCCGCAGACGGTAGGGGGTACGCAGTATTTT. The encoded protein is CASSPQTVGGTQYF.

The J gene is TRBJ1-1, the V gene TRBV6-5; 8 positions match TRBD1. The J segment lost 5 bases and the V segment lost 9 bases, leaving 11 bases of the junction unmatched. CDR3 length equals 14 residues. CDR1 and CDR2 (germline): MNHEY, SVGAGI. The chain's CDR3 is CASGQGRASTEAFF. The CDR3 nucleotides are TGTGCCAGTGGACAGGGTCGGGCGTCGACTGAAGCTTTCTTT.

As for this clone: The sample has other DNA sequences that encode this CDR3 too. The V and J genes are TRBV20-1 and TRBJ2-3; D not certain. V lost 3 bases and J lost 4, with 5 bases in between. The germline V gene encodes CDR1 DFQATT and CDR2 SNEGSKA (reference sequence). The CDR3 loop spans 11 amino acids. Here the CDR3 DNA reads TGCAGTGCTAGCTTATCAGATACGCAGTATTTT. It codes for CSASLSDTQYF.

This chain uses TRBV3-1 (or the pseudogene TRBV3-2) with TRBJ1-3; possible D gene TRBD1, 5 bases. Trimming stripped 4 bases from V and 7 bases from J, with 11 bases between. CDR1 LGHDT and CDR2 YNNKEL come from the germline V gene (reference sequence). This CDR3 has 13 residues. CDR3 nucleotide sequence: TGTGCCAGCAGCCGGAGTCAGGGTAACACCATATATTTT. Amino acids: CASSRSQGNTIYF.

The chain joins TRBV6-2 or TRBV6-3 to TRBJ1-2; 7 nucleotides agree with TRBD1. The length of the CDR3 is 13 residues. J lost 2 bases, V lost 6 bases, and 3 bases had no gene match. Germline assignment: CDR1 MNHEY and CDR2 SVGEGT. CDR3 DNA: TGTGCCAGCAGCGACAGGGCGAACTATGGCTACACCTTC. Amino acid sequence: CASSDRANYGYTF.

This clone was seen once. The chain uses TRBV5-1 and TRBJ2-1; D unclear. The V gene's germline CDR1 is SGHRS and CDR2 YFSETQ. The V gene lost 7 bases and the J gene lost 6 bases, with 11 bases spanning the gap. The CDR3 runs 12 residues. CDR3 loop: CASGRVSNEQFF. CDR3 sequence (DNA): TGCGCCAGCGGTCGGGTGAGCAATGAGCAGTTCTTC. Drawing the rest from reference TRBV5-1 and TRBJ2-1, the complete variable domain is KAGVTQTPRYLIKTRGQQVTLSCSPISGHRSVSWYQQTPGQGLQFLFEYFSETQRNKGNFPGRFSGRQFSNSRSEMNVSTLELGDSALYLCASGRVSNEQFFGPGTRLTVL.

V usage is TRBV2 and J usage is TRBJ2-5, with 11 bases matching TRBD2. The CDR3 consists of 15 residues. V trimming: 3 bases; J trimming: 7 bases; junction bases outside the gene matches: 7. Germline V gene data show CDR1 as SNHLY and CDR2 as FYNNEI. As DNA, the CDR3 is TGTGCCAGCAGTGACCCAGGACTAGCGGGCGGGACCCAGTACTTC. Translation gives CASSDPGLAGGTQYF.

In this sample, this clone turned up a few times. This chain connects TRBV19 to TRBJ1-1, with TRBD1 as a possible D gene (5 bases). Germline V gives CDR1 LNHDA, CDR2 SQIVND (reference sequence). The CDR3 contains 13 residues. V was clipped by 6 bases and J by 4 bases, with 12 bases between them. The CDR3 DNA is TGTGCCAGTAGCCTTCAGGGTACCACTGAAGCTTTCTTT. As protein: CASSLQGTTEAFF.

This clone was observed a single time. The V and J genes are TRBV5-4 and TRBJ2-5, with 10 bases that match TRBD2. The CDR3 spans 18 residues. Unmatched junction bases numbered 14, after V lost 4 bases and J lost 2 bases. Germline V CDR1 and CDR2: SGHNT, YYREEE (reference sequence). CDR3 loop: CASSPRRAGGIGQETQYF. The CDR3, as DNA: TGTGCCAGCAGCCCTCGGCGAGCGGGGGGGATAGGGCAAGAGACCCAGTACTTC.